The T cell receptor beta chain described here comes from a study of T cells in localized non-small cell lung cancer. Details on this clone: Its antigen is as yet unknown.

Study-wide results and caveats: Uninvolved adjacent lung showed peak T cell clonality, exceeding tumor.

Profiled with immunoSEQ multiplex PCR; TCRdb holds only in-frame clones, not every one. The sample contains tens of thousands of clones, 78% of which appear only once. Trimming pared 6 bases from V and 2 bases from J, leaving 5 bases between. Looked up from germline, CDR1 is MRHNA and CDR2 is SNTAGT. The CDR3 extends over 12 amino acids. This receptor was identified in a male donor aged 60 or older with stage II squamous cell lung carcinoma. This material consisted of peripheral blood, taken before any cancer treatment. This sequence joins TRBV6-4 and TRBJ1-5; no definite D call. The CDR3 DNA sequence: TGTGCCAGCAGGGGTGGCAATCAGCCCCAGCATTTT. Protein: CASRGGNQPQHF.